This is a list of T cell receptor beta chains from one sample in a study of a mutant IDH1 vaccine in newly diagnosed glioma. Clones were read by immunoSEQ multiplex PCR, and TCRdb kept only the in-frame ones, dropping some. This table holds some 87,000 clones, around 80% found once. The material sequenced was PBMCs, taken from a glioma patient treated with radiotherapy, temozolomide or both. The receptors were gathered from a man between 40 and 49 years old with glioma. Each CDR3 is given with its conserved first and last residue. The D gene is left open where the match is weak. Not all rows give a size; the values are once, few, many and, for expanded clones, a class.

D gene	J gene	V gene	clone size	CDR3 DNA	CDR3 protein
.	TRBJ1-3	TRBV4-2	.	TGTGCCAGCAGCCGTGGGACAAGTGGAAACACCATATATTTT	CASSRGTSGNTIYF
.	TRBJ2-7	TRBV5-6	.	TGTGCCAGCAGCTTGGGCAACTACGAGCAGTACTTC	CASSLGNYEQYF
.	TRBJ1-2	TRBV19	medium-sized	TGTGCCAGTAGTATAGATCTGATAGATGGCTACACCTTC	CASSIDLIDGYTF
TRBD2	TRBJ2-1	TRBV4-3	once	TGCGCCAGCAGCCAAGGCCAGCTAGCGGGGGGTGAGCAGTTCTTC	CASSQGQLAGGEQFF
.	TRBJ1-5	TRBV27	.	TGTGCCAGCAGTCTCCTCGGGGGCGGCAATCAGCCCCAGCATTTT	CASSLLGGGNQPQHF
TRBD1	TRBJ1-2	TRBV5-6	.	TGTGCCAGCAGCTGGGGACAGGATGAAGGCTACACCTTC	CASSWGQDEGYTF
TRBD1	TRBJ1-2	TRBV5-1	.	TGCGCCAGCAGCCCCAGGACAGGGGGCTACGACCCACCTAACTATGGCTACACCTTC	CASSPRTGGYDPPNYGYTF
.	TRBJ2-1	TRBV4-2	medium-sized	TGTGCCAGCAGCCAAGATTTTGCAAGCAATGAGCAGTTCTTC	CASSQDFASNEQFF
.	TRBJ2-2	TRBV14	.	TGTGCCAGCAGCCAAGAGGAGATAGCGCGATTCTCAAACACCGGGGAGCTGTTTTTT	CASSQEEIARFSNTGELFF
TRBD2	TRBJ2-3	TRBV18	.	TGTGCCAGCACTCTAAATGCTAGCGGGGGTCTTACAGATACGCAGTATTTT	CASTLNASGGLTDTQYF
TRBD1	TRBJ2-7	TRBV4-1	.	TGCGCCAGCAGCCAAGATAGGGGGCTATACGAGCAGTACTTC	CASSQDRGLYEQYF
TRBD2	TRBJ2-1	TRBV19	.	TGCGGGACTAGTATCTACAATGAGCAGTTCTTC	CGTSIYNEQFF
TRBD1	TRBJ2-7	TRBV25-1	.	TGTGCCAGCACCAACCAAAGGGACAGGGGATTTTACGAGCAGTACTTC	CASTNQRDRGFYEQYF
.	TRBJ1-5	TRBV9	.	TGTGCCAGCAGCGTAGAGGGTGGGAATCAGCCCCAGCATTTT	CASSVEGGNQPQHF
TRBD1	TRBJ1-5	TRBV15	.	TGTGCCACCAGCAAGGCTCTTCAGGAACAGGGGAATCAGCCCCAGCATTTT	CATSKALQEQGNQPQHF
.	TRBJ1-5	TRBV19	.	TGTGCCAGTAGTGTTCTGGGGGAGAATCAGCCCCAGCATTTT	CASSVLGENQPQHF
TRBD1	TRBJ2-7	TRBV25-1	.	TGTGCCAGCACCGGGACAGGGGGCTACGAGCAGTACTTC	CASTGTGGYEQYF
TRBD1	TRBJ1-1	TRBV5-1	.	TGCGCCAGCAGCCTACAACAGGGGGCAGGTAATAGTGAAGCTTTCTTT	CASSLQQGAGNSEAFF
.	TRBJ2-5	TRBV11-2	.	TGTGCCAGCAGCTTAGATCTAGGAGTGTGGGAGACCCAGTACTTC	CASSLDLGVWETQYF
TRBD2	TRBJ2-1	TRBV7-2	.	TGTGCCAGCAGCACCCGGACTAGCGGGGGGTCATACAATGAGCAGTTCTTC	CASSTRTSGGSYNEQFF
.	TRBJ2-7	TRBV5-1	.	TGCGCCAGCAGCCTGGCACAGGGAAGCTACTACGAGCAGTACTTC	CASSLAQGSYYEQYF
TRBD1	TRBJ1-2	TRBV5-1	.	TGCGCCAGCAGCTGGGACAGGAACTATGGCTACACCTTC	CASSWDRNYGYTF